This T cell receptor beta chain was profiled in a study of T cells in Graves' hyperthyroidism and ophthalmopathy. Overall study findings and caveats: Most clonotypes expanded in the thyroid (above 0.001) were also present in blood. Ophthalmopathy and stable hyperthyroidism were told apart by a 13 V-J model.

This clonotype came up a few times. As yet, its antigen is unknown. V lost 4 bases, J lost 5 bases, and 11 bases lay in between. The CDR3 loop spans 13 amino acids. The germline CDR1 and CDR2 sequences are GTSNPN and SVGIG (reference sequence). With duration under 3 months, ophthalmopathy was active: Clinical Activity Score at least 3, NOSPECS at least 4. Amplified TCR beta CDR3 regions came from RNA transcripts. The TCR CDR3 was amplified in a first-round RT-PCR using the HTBI primer set. TCRdb used MiXCR to reprocess the multiplex PCR reads, holding one entry per CDR3 protein. This table has 490,000 or so distinct CDR3 sequences, 20% appearing once.

Sequenced: blood. This receptor was identified in a middle-aged man with Graves' ophthalmopathy. V gene TRBV30 combines with J gene TRBJ1-4, with no clear D. CDR3 region: CAWKGGRNEKLFF. CDR3 coding DNA: TGTGCCTGGAAGGGAGGAAGGAATGAAAAACTGTTTTTT.